Detailed here is one TCR beta chain. This specimen belongs to a study of CD8 T cells in Susac syndrome. The CDR3 loop spans 11 amino acids. Germline V gene data show CDR1 as SQVTM and CDR2 as ANQGSEA. Trimming took 6 bases from V and 8 from J; bases not matched to a gene: 4. A quantity of about 0.5 to 1 ug RNA underwent reverse transcription using random hexamers. Using its own MiXCR run on the immunoSEQ multiplex PCR reads, TCRdb lists one record per CDR3 protein. The top ten hold about 0.45% of the sample, which has about 85,000 distinct CDR3 sequences, approximately 95% seen once. The sequence was collected from a human donor with Susac syndrome. Material for sequencing was CD8+ T cells from PBMCs. The chain has TRBV29-1 and TRBJ2-1, with 7 bases lining up with TRBD1. As DNA, the CDR3 is TGCAGCGTCTGGACAGGAGATGAGCAGTTCTTC. Its protein product is CSVWTGDEQFF.